This is a list of T cell receptor beta chains from one sample in a study of CD8 T cells in ankylosing spondylitis. TCRdb reprocessed the 5' RACE reads with MiXCR, giving one entry per CDR3 protein. The sample holds about 220,000 distinct CDR3 sequences; 10% are singletons and the top ten take roughly a fifth. What was sequenced was blood, either unsorted or a sorted T cell fraction (not recorded which). Receptors originate from a male donor with ankylosing spondylitis or in good health (not recorded which). CDR3s include the opening cysteine and the closing phenylalanine or tryptophan. D genes are given only for firm matches. Size is stated for part of the rows, as once, few or many counts, or as a class when the clone is expanded.

clone_size	j_call	d_call	v_call	cdr3_nt	cdr3_aa
few	TRBJ1-1	TRBD1	TRBV28	TGTGCCAGCAGTTTTGGGACCCAGGGGGACACTGAAGCTTTCTTT	CASSFGTQGDTEAFF
many	TRBJ1-5	NA	TRBV12-3/TRBV12-4	TGTGCCAGCAGTTTAGATCTGGGTCAGCCCCAGCATTTT	CASSLDLGQPQHF
many	TRBJ2-2	NA	TRBV4-2	TGTGCCAGCAGCTCTCGTTCTGGAACGGAGCTGTTTTTT	CASSSRSGTELFF
many	TRBJ1-5	NA	TRBV20-1	TGCAGTGCCCCTAGGGAGACGGATTATAGCAATCAGCCCCAGCATTTT	CSAPRETDYSNQPQHF
few	TRBJ2-5	TRBD2	TRBV7-2	TGTGCCAGCAGCTTACTAGCGGGGCCAGGGGAGACCCAGTACTTC	CASSLLAGPGETQYF
few	TRBJ2-5	TRBD2	TRBV20-1	TGCAGTGCTAGACATAGCGGGGGGCCACAAGAGACCCAGTACTTC	CSARHSGGPQETQYF
many	TRBJ1-2	NA	TRBV6-1	TGTGCCAGCAGTATCGGACGGGCCTATGGCTACACCTTC	CASSIGRAYGYTF
many	TRBJ1-2	TRBD1	TRBV12-3/TRBV12-4	TGTGCCAGCAGTCAGCGGACAGGGGGTCCCCCTGAGGGCTACACCTTC	CASSQRTGGPPEGYTF
many	TRBJ2-7	NA	TRBV5-1	TGCGCCAGCAGCTTGGACCCCTCGACTAGCTCCTACGAGCAGTACTTC	CASSLDPSTSSYEQYF
many	TRBJ2-1	NA	TRBV29-1	TGCAGCGTAGACAGGTATGAGCAGTTCTTC	CSVDRYEQFF
many	TRBJ2-1	TRBD1	TRBV7-9	TGTGCCAGCAGCTACCGGGACAGGGGGAATGAGCAGTTCTTC	CASSYRDRGNEQFF
many	TRBJ1-1	NA	TRBV7-2	TGTGCCAGCAGCTTAATTTCAGGAAACACTGAAGCTTTCTTT	CASSLISGNTEAFF
many	TRBJ2-3	TRBD1	TRBV9	TGTGCCAGCAGCGCTAGAACAGGGGGAGGCACAGATACGCAGTATTTT	CASSARTGGGTDTQYF
few	TRBJ1-2	NA	TRBV11-2	TGTGCCAGCAGCTTGGGCGGGACGAACTATGGCTACACCTTC	CASSLGGTNYGYTF
NA	TRBJ2-7	NA	TRBV3-1	TGTGCCAGCAGCCAAGATGCACTCTCCTACGAGCAGTACTTC	CASSQDALSYEQYF
NA	TRBJ1-3	NA	TRBV7-2	TGTGCCAGCAGCCCTAGTAACTCTGGAAACACCATATATTTT	CASSPSNSGNTIYF
few	TRBJ2-3	NA	TRBV19	TGTGCCAGTAGGGGCGCAAACACAGATACGCAGTATTTT	CASRGANTDTQYF
NA	TRBJ1-2	TRBD1	TRBV7-2	TGTGCCAGCAGCTTAGATCCGGACAGGTTCTATGGCTACACCTTC	CASSLDPDRFYGYTF
NA	TRBJ2-2	NA	TRBV11-2	TGTGCCAGCAGCTTAGGAGGGTGGGAGCTGTTTTTT	CASSLGGWELFF
many	TRBJ2-7	NA	TRBV5-4	TGTGCCAGCAGCTGGGACGATTCCAGCTACGAGCAGTACTTC	CASSWDDSSYEQYF
many	TRBJ1-1	NA	TRBV5-1	TGCGCCAGCGGAATTGGAGGGGTCGTTATGAACACTGAAGCTTTCTTT	CASGIGGVVMNTEAFF
few	TRBJ2-7	NA	TRBV5-1	TGCGCCAGCAGCTTTAACCCCATAACAAACTACGAGCAGTACTTC	CASSFNPITNYEQYF
many	TRBJ2-3	TRBD2	TRBV6-5	TGTGCCAGCAGTTACTCCGGGCTAGCGGGGGAAGCGGATACGCAGTATTTT	CASSYSGLAGEADTQYF
many	TRBJ2-5	NA	TRBV29-1	TGCAGCGTAGCGCCAGCGGCTCAAGAGACCCAGTACTTC	CSVAPAAQETQYF
many	TRBJ2-5	NA	TRBV11-2	TGTGCCAGCAGCCAGGGGACATACCAAGAGACCCAGTACTTC	CASSQGTYQETQYF
many	TRBJ2-7	NA	TRBV5-1	TGCGCCAGCAGCTTGGTACGGGATCCTTACGAGCAGTACTTC	CASSLVRDPYEQYF
many	TRBJ2-7	TRBD1	TRBV6-2/TRBV6-3	TGTGCCAGCAGTTATGGGACAGGGATCTACGAGCAGTACTTC	CASSYGTGIYEQYF
many	TRBJ1-4	NA	TRBV7-2	TGTGCCAGCAGCACGGGGGGGGGTAATGAAAAACTGTTTTTT	CASSTGGGNEKLFF